This entry concerns a single T cell receptor beta chain. Its antigen is not yet known. Base qualities are not provided; no much larger clone lies one nucleotide away. The library was made by the immunoSEQ multiplex PCR assay. Alongside multiparametric flow cytometry, deep sequencing of rearranged TCR beta loci was used to profile the T cell repertoires. TCRdb mirrors the immuneACCESS table, restricted to in-frame sequences. Some clones are absent from its copies; in checked studies, under half trace to an unresolved V gene, and the reason for the others is unknown. The sample has some 26,000 clones on record, around 85% of them singletons. The ten largest clones add up to approximately 31% of the sample. Reading from cysteine to phenylalanine, the CDR3 counts 15 amino acids. Here the CDR3 DNA is all that survives: 45 bases in frame from base 1. Trimming leaves V shorter by 3 bases and J shorter by 5 bases, with the junction holding 7 bases beyond the gene matches. Looking up the germline V gene (reference sequence) yields CDR1 PRHDT and CDR2 FYEKMQ.

The record originates from a study of lymphopenia after photon versus proton radiotherapy (dated by TCRdb to about 2019). Study-wide context: The study compared the immunological effects of photon versus proton radiation therapy in patients with gastrointestinal tumors who developed high-grade lymphopenia. The cohort included over 15 patients with gastrointestinal tumors who developed lymphopenia after receiving either photon or proton therapy. The goal of the study was to describe how the two radiation modalities differ in their effects on the immune system. The study at large found these results: Among patients across the cohort who died, overall survival time showed an inverse correlation with a larger post-nadir drop in TCR diversity. After the lymphocyte count nadir, repertoires from photon-treated patients showed oligoclonal expansion, particularly of CD8+ Temra cells, and this expansion drove the decline in diversity. The authors looked at the survival association only in patients who died, and they framed better survival with proton therapy as a possibility rather than a demonstrated result. Proton-treated patients stayed relatively stable during treatment, while photon-treated patients lost naive T cells and TCR diversity and gained effector/memory populations.

The sample in question was peripheral blood, obtained from a patient treated with photon-based radiotherapy. The chain is encoded by TRBV13 joined to TRBJ2-3, and 8 junction bases match TRBD2. The receptor comes from a man aged 45-65 years with gastric cancer. The nucleotide sequence is TGTGCCAGCAGCTTGGGTACGGGGGGGCAAGATACGCAGTATTTT. It translates to CASSLGTGGQDTQYF. Reference TRBV13 and TRBJ2-3 genes cover what lies past the CDR3, so the full variable domain is AAGVIQSPRHLIKEKRETATLKCYPIPRHDTVYWYQQGPGQDPQFLISFYEKMQSDKGSIPDRFSAQQFSDYHSELNMSSLELGDSALYFCASSLGTGGQDTQYFGPGTRLTVL.